This TCR beta chain was captured in a study of vaccination effects on CD4 cells after COVID-19. About the research overall: The participants, recipients of two vaccine doses, got either BNT162b2 or mRNA-1273. Study-wide points: Limitations: small convalescent group and missing early post-infection timepoints.

CDR3 length: 13 amino acids. The V and J ends lost 6 bases and 8 bases, in that order; junction bases with no gene match: 9. Germline CDR1 reads MNHNY; CDR2 reads SVGAGI (reference sequence). This clone was found a few times. The antigen is not known. TCRdb's copy holds only in-frame clones and misses some; the assay was immunoSEQ multiplex PCR. The data hold about 41,000 clones, with about two thirds observed a single time. Before sequencing, viral peptide pools were used by the ViraFEST assay to expand antigen-specific CD4+ T cells. Isolating CD4+ T cells followed approximately 11 days of culture. Negative nucleocapsid antibody tests before and after vaccination confirmed no previous SARS-CoV-2 infection. Each well held 1.5 million to 2 million PBMC cultured with about 9.1 ug/ml peptides and approximately 11 IU/ml IL-2. Cells had half their medium changed to IL-2 medium on days 3 and 7.

The chain joins TRBV6-6 to TRBJ1-1; 7 nucleotides align to TRBD1. The sample in question was CD4+ T cells from PBMCs cultured with HCoV-OC43 spike peptides, obtained before COVID-19 vaccination. Subset defined: HCoV-OC43 spike overlapping peptide pool stimulation. This sequence originates from a human donor who received a COVID-19 vaccine. The CDR3 DNA reads TGTGCCAGCAGAACCCCGGACAGGCTAGAAGCTTTCTTT. Its translation: CASRTPDRLEAFF.